These T cell receptor beta chains were read from a single sample in a study of cytomegalovirus exposure and HLA in healthy donors. Clones were read by immunoSEQ multiplex PCR, and TCRdb kept only the in-frame ones, dropping some. The sample has over 100,000 clones; 55% to 65% are singletons. The sequencing sample was made of PBMCs. The receptors originated from a man aged 35-49 years in good health and CMV-seropositive. Each CDR3 is given with its conserved first and last residue. D genes are given only for firm matches. Not every row has a clone size; where given, it reads once, few, many or a size class.

>TRBD2|TRBJ2-7|TRBV7-2|.
TGTGCCAGCAGCCAATATTCCGGGACTAGCTACGAGCAGTACTTC
CASSQYSGTSYEQYF
>TRBD2|TRBJ2-3|TRBV5-8|.
TGTGCCAGCAGCTTCAGCTTAAGCCCCGGGACTAGCGGGAGCACAGATACGCAGTATTTT
CASSFSLSPGTSGSTDTQYF
>TRBD1|TRBJ1-1|TRBV6-6|.
TGTGCCAGCAGTCTACAGGGGTTGAACACTGAAGCTTTCTTT
CASSLQGLNTEAFF
>TRBD2|TRBJ2-5|TRBV7-2|.
TGTGCCAGCAGCCCCCGGGGAGGGAGGGCCCAGTACTTC
CASSPRGGRAQYF
>.|TRBJ1-1|TRBV19|.
TGTGCCAGTAGTCTCAGGGGAACTGAAGCTTTCTTT
CASSLRGTEAFF
>TRBD2|TRBJ2-7|TRBV4-2|.
TGTGCCAGCAGCCCCACTAGCGGAAACGCCTACGAGCAGTACTTC
CASSPTSGNAYEQYF
>TRBD1|TRBJ2-5|TRBV18|.
TGTGCCAGCTCACCACGGACAGGGCGGCAAGAGACCCAGTACTTC
CASSPRTGRQETQYF
>.|TRBJ2-3|TRBV4-3|.
TGCGCCAGCAGCCAAGATTCAGTATCTAGCACAGATACGCAGTATTTT
CASSQDSVSSTDTQYF
>.|TRBJ2-3|TRBV2|.
TGTGCCAGCATGGTGATGGTGGGCGTAAGGACAGATACGCAGTATTTT
CASMVMVGVRTDTQYF
>TRBD1|TRBJ1-2|TRBV27|few
TGTGCCAGCAGTAAGACAGGGGGGATATCTAACTATGGCTACACCTTC
CASSKTGGISNYGYTF
>TRBD1|TRBJ1-1|TRBV5-1|few
TGCGCCAGCAGCACCCGGCCCCCGACAGGGGTGGGTGACACTGAAGCTTTCTTT
CASSTRPPTGVGDTEAFF
>TRBD1|TRBJ1-3|TRBV19|.
TGTGCCAGTAGTAACAGGGGGTCGGCCTCTGGAAACACCATATATTTT
CASSNRGSASGNTIYF
>TRBD2|TRBJ2-3|TRBV5-6|.
TGTGCCAGCAGCTTGGTTGATGGCGGGGGGTCCACAGATACGCAGTATTTT
CASSLVDGGGSTDTQYF
>TRBD2|TRBJ2-7|TRBV6-5|few
TGTGCCAGCAGTTACTTAGCGGGGGGGTCCTACGAGCAGTACTTC
CASSYLAGGSYEQYF
>.|TRBJ2-3|TRBV6-5|.
TGTGCCAGCCAAAGGTTCGCCGGGACAGATACGCAGTATTTT
CASQRFAGTDTQYF